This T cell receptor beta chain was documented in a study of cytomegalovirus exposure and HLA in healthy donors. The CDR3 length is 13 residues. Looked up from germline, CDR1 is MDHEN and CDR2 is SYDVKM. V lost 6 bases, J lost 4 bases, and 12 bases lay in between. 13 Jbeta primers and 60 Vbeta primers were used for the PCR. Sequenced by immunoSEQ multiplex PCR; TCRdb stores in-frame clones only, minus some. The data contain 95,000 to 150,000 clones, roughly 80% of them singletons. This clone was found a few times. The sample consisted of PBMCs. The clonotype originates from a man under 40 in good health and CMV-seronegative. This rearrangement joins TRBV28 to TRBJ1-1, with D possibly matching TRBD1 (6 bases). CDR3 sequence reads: CASSPGQPTEAFF. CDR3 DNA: TGTGCCAGCAGCCCCGGACAGCCCACTGAAGCTTTCTTT.